The TCR beta chain described here comes from a study of cytomegalovirus exposure and HLA in healthy donors (TCRdb year 2017). About the study as a whole: According to an earlier analysis of several hundred of the donors, about 179 million T cells yielded some 110 million unique TCR beta sequences and roughly 280 Gb of sequence data. An early release that covered about 600 HLA-typed donors contained around 300 gigabases of sequencing data and about 84 million unique TCR sequences. Among the 398 genotyped donors, approximately 77% belonged to the genetic ancestry cluster associated with self-reported Caucasian donors. The study was designed to test whether signatures of past pathogen exposure could be identified by cataloging public T cell receptors. The study used immunosequencing to profile the T cell repertoires of more than 650 subjects and linked those repertoires to cytomegalovirus serostatus. In addition to the first cohort of several hundred subjects, a separate validation cohort of around 110 different subjects was used. To predict cytomegalovirus infection status, the study brought together high-throughput TCR immunosequencing, statistical association of individual TCRs with disease status, and machine learning. A later analysis re-examined previously published TCR beta repertoires from 600 to 700 donors and added high-resolution HLA genotyping to investigate patterns of TCR occurrence. In the later analysis, no new phenotypic data were used to find candidate immune exposures; instead, reliance was placed on TCR beta sequences and their occurrence across donors. An earlier analysis of 587 of the donors used high-throughput TCR beta sequencing to judge whether each TCR beta V gene segment behaved as functional or pseudogenic. Donor age, sex, ethnicity and CMV serostatus were compiled alongside the repertoire data. A later genetic analysis used genome-wide SNP genotypes for about 60% of the 666 donors, treating that subset as a discovery cohort. All discovery cohort repertoires had been generated using a single sequencing platform. Class I and class II HLA loci were covered by the typing at four-digit resolution. The number of typed donors differed by locus: about 620-640 for A, B, C, DRB1 and DQB1; 500 to 550 for DQA1; approximately 600 for DPA1; and around 490 for DPB1. A handful of DR-DQ haplotypes were treated as single units for association and clustering because of strong linkage in the cohort. Across under 500 genotyped donors of the cohort, an average of roughly 200,000 unique TCR beta nucleotide sequences per donor were sequenced, and roughly a sixth of those sequences were non-productive. Overall study outcomes, separate from this receptor: Three of the identified cytomegalovirus-associated TCR beta chains were confirmed in vitro to be specific for cytomegalovirus antigens. A later analysis reported that several top co-occurrence clusters appeared linked to parvovirus B19, influenza, CMV and Epstein-Barr virus. The authors suggested that the approach could potentially be generalized to other disease states and immunological phenotypes. Compared with the approximately 710-donor mean, donors in an Asian-associated ancestry cluster had fewer N-insertions in productive TCRs, according to a later genetic analysis. A further reported finding was that TCR beta sequences accurately predicted the HLA-A and HLA-B alleles for most subjects in the first cohort. In a later analysis, most CMV-associated TCR beta chains were found to appear HLA-restricted, with HLA associations seemingly driven largely by CMV exposure. When HLA alleles, especially DR and DQ, strongly co-occurred, attributing TCR associations to individual alleles was difficult. Presence/absence analyses assumed roughly uniform sequencing depth across donors, an assumption that may not hold. HLA typing was unavailable for some donors at each locus, so association tests used only the typed subset. Most TCR sequences were seen in very few donors, while some public TCRs were found in many individuals. Because counts were too low, around 18 rarely observed V segments, including chromosome 9 orphons, were left out of the earlier analysis of 587 of the donors. Specific HLA alleles were associated with roughly 17,000 TCR beta sequences at a false discovery rate of 0.05 in a later analysis. Cytomegalovirus status was reported to be diagnosed by the classifier with high specificity and sensitivity in both the original and validation cohorts. Immune exposure information for the cohort was limited to CMV serostatus. The 87-base-pair reads could not distinguish some IMGT-functional V segments, including TRBV6-2 and TRBV6-3, so those segments were excluded. The study listed 150 to 200 TCR beta chains as associated with cytomegalovirus. In this cohort, only TCR beta chains were sequenced, and detectable features were limited by the absence of alpha or paired-chain data. A cluster of highly shared sequence variants was judged likely to be a technical artifact of the sequencing pipeline. In a later genetic analysis, a missense DCLRE1C variant was associated with V-gene and J-gene trimming of TCR beta chains, and the association was replicated in an independent cohort. An earlier analysis of some 590 of the donors showed that most TCR beta V segments appeared in productive rearrangements either about 87% or about 30% of the time, which broadly matched IMGT annotations. In a later analysis, HLA-associated TCR beta chains were found to be more clonally expanded and to have lower generation probabilities than equally common non-associated chains. In a later analysis, TCR association rates were found to vary across HLA loci, with the most associated TCRs seen for DRB1 alleles and the fewest for HLA-C alleles. Correlated functional status among segregating V segments might reflect linkage disequilibrium, but an unknown experimental factor could not be ruled out.

Worth noting for this clone: Its cognate antigen has yet to be identified. Base-call qualities are not available, and no considerably larger clone is one nucleotide away.

The cohort consisted of approximately 670 healthy bone marrow donors. Cohort members were all nominally healthy when sampled, although unrecorded immune exposures were likely present. The donor was CMV seropositive and belonged to the group of more than 250 seropositive cohort members. A peripheral blood sample was provided by each donor, and peripheral blood mononuclear cells were used for TCR beta sequencing. Genomic DNA extraction from the blood cell samples was performed with the Qiagen DNeasy Blood Extraction Kit. V gives up 1 base and J gives up 8 bases, and the segment between their germline ends measures 15 bases. Reading from cysteine to phenylalanine, the CDR3 counts 15 amino acids. Left in the record is the CDR3 DNA by itself, 45 bases read in frame from the first base. For CDR1 and CDR2, the germline V gene lists SGHTA and FQGTGA. Libraries came from the immunoSEQ multiplex PCR assay. For the multiplex PCR, a mixture combining 60 forward primers for TCR Vbeta segments and 13 reverse primers for TCR Jbeta segments was used. A multiplex PCR assay on genomic DNA amplified the CDR3 region of rearranged TCR beta genes. The Illumina HiSeq System was used to sequence the amplified TCR beta libraries as 87-base-pair reads. The original methods were these. A later analysis counted 65 million to 90 million unique TCR beta chains across the 550 to 700 repertoires, and some 12 million of these chains were shared by at least two donors. Raw reads were error-corrected and collapsed into unique sequences by a nearest-neighbor algorithm in which closely related sequences were merged to remove PCR and sequencing errors. V, D and J gene segments were assigned by aligning CDR3 sequences to IMGT reference sequences. Each retained sequence needed at least a six-nucleotide match to both a V gene segment and a J gene segment. A rearrangement counted as productive if the CDR3 had no stop codons and remained in frame with V and J, and every other rearrangement counted as non-productive. CDR3 was defined by IMGT convention, running from the second conserved V-encoded cysteine to the conserved J-encoded phenylalanine. In an earlier analysis of 500 to 650 of the donors, sequences lacking an unambiguous match to a single V gene segment were excluded. An earlier analysis of approximately 590 of the donors classified V segments as functional when productive rearrangements were above 56.7% and as segregating when the standard deviation between donors was above 5%. A statistical classification framework was built to diagnose cytomegalovirus status from the catalog of TCR beta chain sequences. In a later analysis, TCR nucleotide sequences were compared against IMGT/GENE-DB human TR gene sequences so that V and J genes could be assigned. A later analysis assigned CDR3 sequences and most-parsimonious VDJ recombination scenarios with the TCRdist pipeline. In a later analysis, each TCR beta chain was defined by its CDR3 amino acid sequence together with its V-gene family, and reads without a unique V-gene family were excluded. As a way to deal with suspected cross-contamination and a sequencing artifact, a later analysis dropped hundreds of nucleotide sequences that were highly shared and had low generation probability. A later analysis calculated a clonal expansion index for each public chain from normalized within-repertoire ranks of inferred template counts. In a later analysis, generation probabilities were computed with a VDJ recombination model fitted to out-of-frame rearrangements, and the resulting probabilities were checked against IGoR. Hypergeometric tests were used in a later analysis to score TCR-TCR, TCR-HLA and TCR-CMV co-occurrence, with a repertoire-size bias correction applied to the TCR pairs. False discovery rates were estimated in a later analysis by permuting HLA or CMV assignments 20 times. In a later analysis, co-occurring TCRs were grouped using DBSCAN, with TCRdist sequence similarity added in when clustering inside HLA-allele-positive subsets. Repertoires with fewer than 30,000 or more than 120,000 public chains, plus five repertoires with anomalous nucleotide sharing, were excluded from co-occurrence clustering. TCRdb limited this immuneACCESS table to in-frame rearrangements with V and J called. A share of clones is missing; checked studies link under half to unresolved V genes, and the rest is unexplained. V and J calls and clone size are copied from that table; D and trimming were computed from the DNA. Across this sample there are about 120,000 clones, with over 6.5% seen only once. The ten most abundant clones make up around 6% of the sample.

Sample: PBMCs. This clonotype originated in a middle-aged woman in good health and CMV-seropositive. Recombination joined TRBV7-3 with TRBJ2-1; TRBD2 is possibly the D segment (5 matching bases). The DNA sequence follows: TGTGCCAGCAGCTTAATGGCTCGAGGGTGGGATGAGCAGTTCTTC. Its protein product is CASSLMARGWDEQFF.